Given below is one T cell receptor (beta chain) in context. These data are taken from a study of blood T cell repertoires in COVID-19. Overall study context: Samples taken during acute and convalescent COVID-19 were collected in the United States, Italy and Spain. T cells, B-cell-depleted T cells, or PBMCs provided the cDNA or gDNA that served as material.

Clones were read by immunoSEQ multiplex PCR, and TCRdb kept only the in-frame ones, dropping some. The sample carries fewer than 250,000 clones, 80% to 85% recorded once. Adults between about 18 and 89 years of age took part from about 24 US areas. Researchers sorted participants into cohorts using their self-reported clinical history. Sequenced input: PBMCs or T cells enriched from blood (not recorded which). This TCR was sampled from a woman aged 50 to 60 with acute COVID-19.

CDR3 nucleotides: TGTGCCAGCAGCCCAGACCGGACAGTTTTTCAAAAACTGTTTTTT. This encodes CASSPDRTVFQKLFF. The rearrangement uses TRBV7-9 and TRBJ1-4; a weak D match, TRBD1 (6 bases). The CDR3 consists of 15 residues. The germline V gene has CDR1 SEHNR and CDR2 FQNEAQ (reference sequence). V lost 5 bases and J lost 9, with 19 bases in between.